This T cell receptor (beta chain) was sequenced during a study of regulatory T cells in long-lasting Graves disease. Trimming took off 7 bases at V and 7 bases at J, with 16 bases between the two ends. Germline assignment: CDR1 MNHEY and CDR2 SMNVEV (reference sequence). This CDR3 comprises 14 residues. Study-wide results and limits: Persistent patients shared more public clonotypes (about 3,000) than newly diagnosed patients (966).

This clonotype was recorded many times. What it binds is unknown. Libraries of TCR beta came from iRepertoire HTBI primers plus Arm-PCR of CDR3 regions. Each CDR3 protein is one row after TCRdb ran MiXCR on the multiplex PCR reads. The table lists approximately 440,000 distinct CDR3 sequences, 15% to 20% of them singletons. Regarding time point: newly diagnosed GD, antithyroid drugs for less than 3 months. From RNA extracted from PBMCs, the TCR library was made. It was by American Thyroid Association guidelines that Graves' disease was diagnosed. As a group, patients came from one endocrinology department in Xi'an, China. The same specimen was also included in a second study, on T cells in Graves' hyperthyroidism and ophthalmopathy.

The source material was peripheral blood mononuclear cells (PBMCs), sampled at new diagnosis, from a patient treated with antithyroid drugs. This clonotype was sampled from a man aged 35 to 55 with Graves disease. V and J are TRBV27 and TRBJ1-4; D unclear. The CDR3 here is CASTPGPGFEKLFF. The CDR3 DNA follows: TGTGCCAGCACCCCCGGACCTGGCTTTGAAAAACTGTTTTTT.